A selection of T cell receptor beta chains follows, all from one sample in a study of vaccination and CD4 T cells after COVID-19. Each CDR3 protein is one row after TCRdb ran MiXCR on the PCR reads. The profile shows 7,500 to 10,000 distinct CDR3 sequences, approximately 19% of them singletons. The antigens these receptors bind are not known. Here the sequenced sample was CD4+ T cells from blood, cultured in vitro, taken after SARS-CoV-2 vaccination. The receptors originated from a human donor who had recovered from COVID-19. Each CDR3 is given with its conserved first and last residue. Each record gives: D gene, J gene, V gene, clone size, CDR3 protein, CDR3 DNA. The D gene is left open where the match is weak. Only some rows state a clone size, as once, few, many or a class for expanded clones.

d_call: .; j_call: TRBJ1-6; v_call: TRBV7-9; clone_size: medium-sized; cdr3_aa: CASSLRNSPLHF; cdr3_nt: TGTGCCAGCAGCTTGCGTAATTCACCCCTCCACTTT
d_call: TRBD1; j_call: TRBJ1-1; v_call: TRBV19; clone_size: .; cdr3_aa: CATTIDRGGTEAFF; cdr3_nt: TGTGCCACTACAATCGACAGGGGGGGCACTGAAGCTTTCTTT
d_call: .; j_call: TRBJ2-1; v_call: TRBV14; clone_size: .; cdr3_aa: CASSQEGRQFF; cdr3_nt: TGTGCCAGCAGCCAAGAAGGCCGGCAGTTCTTC
d_call: .; j_call: TRBJ2-5; v_call: TRBV20-1; clone_size: medium-sized; cdr3_aa: CSARVGRGRETQYF; cdr3_nt: TGCAGTGCTAGAGTAGGGCGGGGGCGAGAGACCCAGTACTTC
d_call: .; j_call: TRBJ2-3; v_call: TRBV7-9; clone_size: many; cdr3_aa: CASSLGEAPLDTQYF; cdr3_nt: TGTGCCAGCAGCTTAGGAGAAGCTCCTCTTGATACGCAGTATTTT
d_call: TRBD2; j_call: TRBJ2-1; v_call: TRBV24-1; clone_size: .; cdr3_aa: CATSDPRGNEQFF; cdr3_nt: TGTGCCACCAGTGACCCGCGGGGGAATGAGCAGTTCTTC
d_call: .; j_call: TRBJ1-3; v_call: TRBV7-9; clone_size: .; cdr3_aa: CASSPRLGVGNTIYF; cdr3_nt: TGTGCCAGCAGCCCGAGGTTAGGGGTCGGAAACACCATATATTTT
d_call: .; j_call: TRBJ1-2; v_call: TRBV3-1; clone_size: .; cdr3_aa: CASSQRASPRGGYTF; cdr3_nt: TGTGCCAGCAGCCAAAGGGCGTCGCCCCGGGGAGGCTACACCTTC
d_call: .; j_call: TRBJ1-6; v_call: TRBV6-1; clone_size: few; cdr3_aa: CASTTWLGGRGNSPLHF; cdr3_nt: TGTGCCAGCACTACATGGTTGGGAGGGAGGGGGAATTCACCCCTCCACTTT
d_call: .; j_call: TRBJ1-1; v_call: TRBV11-3; clone_size: .; cdr3_aa: CASSQGNTEAFF; cdr3_nt: TGTGCCAGCAGCCAAGGGAACACTGAAGCTTTCTTT
d_call: TRBD2; j_call: TRBJ2-5; v_call: TRBV6-1; clone_size: few; cdr3_aa: CASIIAGQETQYF; cdr3_nt: TGTGCCAGCATCATAGCGGGGCAAGAGACCCAGTACTTC
d_call: .; j_call: TRBJ2-2; v_call: TRBV15; clone_size: .; cdr3_aa: CATSREGLGTGELFF; cdr3_nt: TGTGCCACCAGCAGAGAGGGCCTAGGCACCGGGGAGCTGTTTTTT
d_call: .; j_call: TRBJ1-5; v_call: TRBV5-8; clone_size: few; cdr3_aa: CASSSGSFSNQPQHF; cdr3_nt: TGTGCCAGCAGCTCCGGATCTTTTAGCAATCAGCCCCAGCATTTT
d_call: .; j_call: TRBJ2-7; v_call: TRBV20-1; clone_size: .; cdr3_aa: CSARYGTPDHEQYF; cdr3_nt: TGCAGTGCTCGATACGGGACGCCGGACCACGAGCAGTACTTC
d_call: .; j_call: TRBJ2-5; v_call: TRBV19; clone_size: .; cdr3_aa: CASRRGEYF; cdr3_nt: TGTGCCAGTAGGAGAGGGGAGTACTTC
d_call: .; j_call: TRBJ2-6; v_call: TRBV12-3/TRBV12-4; clone_size: .; cdr3_aa: CASSYTGTSGANVLTF; cdr3_nt: TGTGCCAGCAGTTATACAGGTACCTCTGGGGCCAACGTCCTGACTTTC
d_call: TRBD1; j_call: TRBJ1-6; v_call: TRBV30; clone_size: once; cdr3_aa: CAWRDRSPLHF; cdr3_nt: TGTGCCTGGAGGGACAGGTCACCCCTCCACTTT
d_call: TRBD1; j_call: TRBJ2-7; v_call: TRBV12-3/TRBV12-4; clone_size: .; cdr3_aa: CASSRGQGGTYEQYF; cdr3_nt: TGTGCCAGCAGCCGAGGACAGGGGGGCACCTACGAGCAGTACTTC
d_call: .; j_call: TRBJ1-1; v_call: TRBV6-4; clone_size: .; cdr3_aa: CASIDSFEAFF; cdr3_nt: TGTGCCAGCATTGACAGCTTTGAAGCTTTCTTT
d_call: .; j_call: TRBJ1-2; v_call: TRBV6-1; clone_size: medium-sized; cdr3_aa: CASRQGYGYTF; cdr3_nt: TGTGCCAGCAGACAGGGCTATGGCTACACCTTC
d_call: .; j_call: TRBJ2-7; v_call: TRBV19; clone_size: few; cdr3_aa: CASSIERFSYEQYF; cdr3_nt: TGTGCCAGTAGTATAGAGCGGTTCTCCTACGAGCAGTACTTC
d_call: .; j_call: TRBJ2-6; v_call: TRBV28; clone_size: .; cdr3_aa: CASSSEYGSGANVLTF; cdr3_nt: TGTGCCAGCAGTTCCGAGTACGGTTCTGGGGCCAACGTCCTGACTTTC
d_call: .; j_call: TRBJ2-5; v_call: TRBV5-6; clone_size: .; cdr3_aa: CASSFRSRAQETQYF; cdr3_nt: TGTGCCAGCAGCTTCCGTAGTAGGGCGCAAGAGACCCAGTACTTC
d_call: TRBD2; j_call: TRBJ2-5; v_call: TRBV11-3; clone_size: few; cdr3_aa: CASSLGPSGRQETQYF; cdr3_nt: TGTGCCAGCAGCTTAGGACCTAGCGGGAGGCAAGAGACCCAGTACTTC
d_call: .; j_call: TRBJ2-1; v_call: TRBV20-1; clone_size: few; cdr3_aa: CSARDDGRPYNEQFF; cdr3_nt: TGCAGTGCTAGAGATGACGGGCGCCCTTACAATGAGCAGTTCTTC
d_call: .; j_call: TRBJ1-2; v_call: TRBV6-1; clone_size: medium-sized; cdr3_aa: CASSANDSGGGYGYTF; cdr3_nt: TGTGCCAGCAGTGCAAACGACTCAGGAGGTGGCTATGGCTACACCTTC
d_call: .; j_call: TRBJ1-6; v_call: TRBV7-9; clone_size: medium-sized; cdr3_aa: CASSFYSPLHF; cdr3_nt: TGTGCCAGCAGCTTCTATTCACCCCTCCACTTT
d_call: TRBD1; j_call: TRBJ2-1; v_call: TRBV20-1; clone_size: .; cdr3_aa: CSARKTGLSSYNEQFF; cdr3_nt: TGCAGTGCTAGGAAGACAGGGTTAAGCTCCTACAATGAGCAGTTCTTC
d_call: .; j_call: TRBJ2-7; v_call: TRBV11-2; clone_size: .; cdr3_aa: CASSLGSGGALSEQYF; cdr3_nt: TGTGCCAGCAGCTTAGGCTCCGGGGGCGCCCTCTCCGAGCAGTACTTC
d_call: .; j_call: TRBJ1-2; v_call: TRBV21-1; clone_size: .; cdr3_aa: CASSPRGGVAGYTF; cdr3_nt: TGTGCCAGCAGCCCCCGGGGGGGGGTAGCTGGCTACACCTTC
d_call: TRBD1; j_call: TRBJ1-2; v_call: TRBV19; clone_size: .; cdr3_aa: CASSMWTGGFGGYTF; cdr3_nt: TGTGCCAGTAGTATGTGGACAGGGGGGTTCGGTGGCTACACCTTC
d_call: .; j_call: TRBJ1-2; v_call: TRBV14; clone_size: .; cdr3_aa: CASSQVSRSYGYTF; cdr3_nt: TGTGCCAGCAGCCAAGTCAGCCGATCCTATGGCTACACCTTC
d_call: TRBD1; j_call: TRBJ1-6; v_call: TRBV11-3; clone_size: few; cdr3_aa: CASSYGTGNSPLHF; cdr3_nt: TGTGCCAGCAGCTACGGGACAGGGAATTCACCCCTCCACTTT
d_call: .; j_call: TRBJ1-5; v_call: TRBV7-9; clone_size: many; cdr3_aa: CASSLEGSNQPQHF; cdr3_nt: TGTGCCAGCAGCTTAGAAGGGTCAAATCAGCCCCAGCATTTT
d_call: TRBD2; j_call: TRBJ2-3; v_call: TRBV9; clone_size: .; cdr3_aa: CASSETGGHPDTQYF; cdr3_nt: TGTGCCAGCAGCGAGACGGGGGGGCACCCAGATACGCAGTATTTT